This T cell receptor (beta chain) comes out of a study of OX40 agonist ivuxolimab in advanced cancers. Whole-study context: At 65% to 90% male, the cohort had a mean age of approximately 60 years, ranging from roughly 20 to 85. The eligibility criteria allowed prior anti-PD-1, anti-PD-L1 or anti-CTLA-4 therapy, and approximately 40% had some.

TCRdb keeps only in-frame clones here, not all; method: immunoSEQ multiplex PCR. The table records some 21,000 clones, about two thirds of them present only once. This CDR3 has 13 residues. Germline V gene data show CDR1 as MNHEY and CDR2 as SVGAGI. This clone has a count of ten or more. One end of the junction does not line up with germline, which may come from a read error. The material sequenced was CD4+ or CD8+ T cells sorted from blood, taken in a trial of the OX40 agonist ivuxolimab. The chain employs TRBV6-5 and TRBJ1-2; no clear D. This TCR was recovered from an adult with an advanced solid tumor such as melanoma, head and neck, liver or kidney cancer. CDR3 loop: CASSDSPASGYTF. The CDR3 nucleotides are TGTGCCAGCAGTGACTCCCCTGCGAGCGGCTACACCTTC.